A selection of T cell receptor beta chains follows, all from one sample in a study of blood T cell repertoires in COVID-19. TCRdb's copy holds only in-frame clones and misses some; the assay was immunoSEQ multiplex PCR. Here the sample spans around 260,000 clones, about 89% being singletons. Source material: peripheral blood. The receptor set was obtained from a man aged 35-49 years who had recovered from COVID-19. CDR3s include the opening cysteine and the closing phenylalanine or tryptophan. D genes are given only for firm matches. For some rows the clone size is stated as once, few or many, or as a class when expanded; others skip it.

len,d_gene,j_gene,v_gene,abundance,CDR3nt,CDR3aa
15,NA,TRBJ2-2,TRBV19,NA,TGTGCCAGTAGTATGGGGACACGTATCACCGGGGAGCTGTTTTTT,CASSMGTRITGELFF
14,NA,TRBJ1-1,TRBV19,NA,TGTGCCAGTAGTCCGGACACAGGGAACACTGAAGCTTTCTTT,CASSPDTGNTEAFF
14,NA,TRBJ1-1,TRBV10-3,few,TGTGCCATCAGTGAGAGGGGTCTGAACACTGAAGCTTTCTTT,CAISERGLNTEAFF
14,NA,TRBJ2-7,TRBV11-2,few,TGTGCCAGTTCCGGAGGGGCAGCCTCCTACGAGCAGTACTTC,CASSGGAASYEQYF
12,NA,TRBJ2-5,TRBV29-1,NA,TGCAGCGTGCAAGGGGGCCAAGAGACCCAGTACTTC,CSVQGGQETQYF
18,TRBD2,TRBJ2-7,TRBV4-3,NA,TGCGCCAGCAGCCAAGATGCTTATAATGCGGGAGGGTCGTACGAGCAGTACTTC,CASSQDAYNAGGSYEQYF
17,NA,TRBJ2-7,TRBV6-4,NA,TGTGCCAGCAGTGACGCGTTGATGGGTGAGGTTTGGTACGAGCAGTACTTC,CASSDALMGEVWYEQYF
13,NA,TRBJ2-3,TRBV7-9,NA,TGTGCCAGCAGCTCCTCGGTAGTGGATACGCAGTATTTT,CASSSSVVDTQYF
10,TRBD2,TRBJ2-3,TRBV29-1,NA,TGCAGCGTTTCTAGCGGTACGCAGTATTTT,CSVSSGTQYF
13,NA,TRBJ1-1,TRBV12-3/TRBV12-4,NA,TGTGCCAGCAGGCGATACCCGAACACTGAAGCTTTCTTT,CASRRYPNTEAFF
13,NA,TRBJ1-1,TRBV29-1,NA,TGCAGCGTTGTCAGTCCCACCAACACTGAAGCTTTCTTT,CSVVSPTNTEAFF
13,TRBD1,TRBJ1-1,TRBV12-3/TRBV12-4,NA,TGTGCCAGCAGGGGGACAGGGGTCACTGAAGCTTTCTTT,CASRGTGVTEAFF
15,TRBD1,TRBJ2-7,TRBV6-1,medium-sized,TGTGCCAGCAGTGAAATACAGGGGGCGTCCTACGAGCAGTACTTC,CASSEIQGASYEQYF
17,NA,TRBJ1-4,TRBV7-6,NA,TGTGCCAGCAGCTTAGGGGTGCCAGGGGACGGACGAGAAAAACTGTTTTTT,CASSLGVPGDGREKLFF
15,TRBD1,TRBJ2-7,TRBV11-1,NA,TGTGCCAGCAGCCGATCACCAGGGGACAGGGACGAGCAGTACTTC,CASSRSPGDRDEQYF
14,NA,TRBJ1-1,TRBV5-1,NA,TGCGCCAGCAGCTCGGGACTTTTGAACACTGAAGCTTTCTTT,CASSSGLLNTEAFF
14,TRBD2,TRBJ2-2,TRBV29-1,NA,TGCAGCGTCACCTCACTAGCGAGGTCGGGGGAGCTGTTTTTT,CSVTSLARSGELFF
15,NA,TRBJ2-2,TRBV19,few,TGTGCCAGTAGTATTTTTCCAACCCGGGGCGGGGAGCTGTTTTTT,CASSIFPTRGGELFF
15,TRBD1,TRBJ2-1,TRBV3-1/TRBV3-2,NA,TGTGCCAGCAGCCGGGGACAGGGGGCGAGAAATGAGCAGTTCTTC,CASSRGQGARNEQFF
15,NA,TRBJ2-5,TRBV3-1/TRBV3-2,NA,TGTGCCAGCAGCCAAGCCACAGCCGGGGTGGAGACCCAGTACTTC,CASSQATAGVETQYF
15,TRBD1,TRBJ1-6,TRBV19,NA,TGTGCCAGTAGTTTGGGACAGGGTTATAATTCACCCCTCCACTTT,CASSLGQGYNSPLHF
12,NA,TRBJ2-5,TRBV12-3/TRBV12-4,NA,TGTGCCAGCAGGGTCCAGGAAGGGACCCAGTACTTC,CASRVQEGTQYF
13,NA,TRBJ2-7,TRBV6-6,NA,TGTGCCAGCAGTTACAACCAGGGCGGCGAGCAGTACTTC,CASSYNQGGEQYF
13,TRBD1,TRBJ1-1,TRBV29-1,NA,TGCAGCGTAGGGGGCCTCGTGCCCACTGAAGCTTTCTTT,CSVGGLVPTEAFF
15,NA,TRBJ2-2,TRBV5-1,NA,TGCGCCAGCAGCTTGGTCCAGTTCAACACCGGGGAGCTGTTTTTT,CASSLVQFNTGELFF
14,NA,TRBJ1-5,TRBV25-1,NA,TGTGCCAGCAGTGAATACCGGGAAGGACAGCCCCAGCATTTT,CASSEYREGQPQHF
12,NA,TRBJ1-2,TRBV7-9,NA,TGTGCCAGCAGCCTAGAGGGGAATGGCTACACCTTC,CASSLEGNGYTF
11,NA,TRBJ2-7,TRBV6-5,NA,TGTGCCAGCAGTCGGTCCTACGAGCAGTACTTC,CASSRSYEQYF
16,TRBD2,TRBJ2-7,TRBV15,NA,TGTGCCACCAGCAGAGGGTCCGGGACTAACTCCTACGAGCAGTACTTC,CATSRGSGTNSYEQYF
17,TRBD1,TRBJ2-5,TRBV3-1/TRBV3-2,NA,TGTGCCAGCAGCCAAGATTGGGGGACAGGGGACTACGAGACCCAGTACTTC,CASSQDWGTGDYETQYF